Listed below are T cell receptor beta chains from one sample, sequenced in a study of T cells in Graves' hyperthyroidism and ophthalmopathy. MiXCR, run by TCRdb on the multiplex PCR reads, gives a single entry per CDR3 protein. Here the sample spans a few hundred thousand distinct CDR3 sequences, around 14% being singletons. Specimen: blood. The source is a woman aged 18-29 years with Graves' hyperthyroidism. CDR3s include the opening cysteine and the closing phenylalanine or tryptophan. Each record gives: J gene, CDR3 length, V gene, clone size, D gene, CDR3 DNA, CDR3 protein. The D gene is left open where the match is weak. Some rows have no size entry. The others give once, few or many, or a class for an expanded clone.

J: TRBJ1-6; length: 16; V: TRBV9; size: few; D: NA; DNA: TGTGCCAGGAAAGGACGGAACCACGAACGTGGGTCACCCCTCCACTTT; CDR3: CARKGRNHERGSPLHF
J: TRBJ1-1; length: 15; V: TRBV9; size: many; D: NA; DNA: TGTGCCAGCAGCGCCCTCCGGGACGAGAACACTGAAGCTTTCTTT; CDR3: CASSALRDENTEAFF
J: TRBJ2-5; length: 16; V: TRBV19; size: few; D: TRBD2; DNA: TGTGCCAGTAGTGATTTGGGACTAGCGGGAGCGGAGACCCAGTACTTC; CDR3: CASSDLGLAGAETQYF
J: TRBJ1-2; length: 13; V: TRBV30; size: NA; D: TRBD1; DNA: TGTGCCTCCTGGACAGGAGGGAACTATGGCTACACCTTC; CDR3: CASWTGGNYGYTF
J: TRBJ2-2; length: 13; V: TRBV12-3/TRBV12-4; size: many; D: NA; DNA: TGTGCCAGCACCGAGACAGAAGGCGGGGAGCTGTTTTTT; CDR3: CASTETEGGELFF
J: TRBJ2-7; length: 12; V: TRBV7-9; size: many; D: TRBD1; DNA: TGTGCCAGCAGTCCTCCGGGACAGGGGCAGTACTTC; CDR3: CASSPPGQGQYF
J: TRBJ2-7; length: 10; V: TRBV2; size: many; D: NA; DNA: TGTGCCAGCGGGAGAAACGAGCAGTACTTC; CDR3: CASGRNEQYF
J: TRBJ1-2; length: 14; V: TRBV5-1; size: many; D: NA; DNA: TGCGCCAGCAGCGAAGGGGACGCGCGCTATGGCTACACCTTC; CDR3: CASSEGDARYGYTF
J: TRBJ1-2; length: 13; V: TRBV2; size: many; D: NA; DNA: TGTGCCAGCGCTAGTAAGGGGTACTATGGCTACACCTTC; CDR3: CASASKGYYGYTF
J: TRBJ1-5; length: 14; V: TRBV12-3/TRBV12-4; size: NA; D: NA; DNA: TGTGCCAGCAATCCGTTCGGTAGCAATCAGCCCCAGCATTTT; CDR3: CASNPFGSNQPQHF
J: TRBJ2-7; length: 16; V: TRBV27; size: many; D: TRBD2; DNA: TGTGCCAGCAGTCGGTCAAGCGGGGACCCGGGATACGAGCAGTACTTC; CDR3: CASSRSSGDPGYEQYF